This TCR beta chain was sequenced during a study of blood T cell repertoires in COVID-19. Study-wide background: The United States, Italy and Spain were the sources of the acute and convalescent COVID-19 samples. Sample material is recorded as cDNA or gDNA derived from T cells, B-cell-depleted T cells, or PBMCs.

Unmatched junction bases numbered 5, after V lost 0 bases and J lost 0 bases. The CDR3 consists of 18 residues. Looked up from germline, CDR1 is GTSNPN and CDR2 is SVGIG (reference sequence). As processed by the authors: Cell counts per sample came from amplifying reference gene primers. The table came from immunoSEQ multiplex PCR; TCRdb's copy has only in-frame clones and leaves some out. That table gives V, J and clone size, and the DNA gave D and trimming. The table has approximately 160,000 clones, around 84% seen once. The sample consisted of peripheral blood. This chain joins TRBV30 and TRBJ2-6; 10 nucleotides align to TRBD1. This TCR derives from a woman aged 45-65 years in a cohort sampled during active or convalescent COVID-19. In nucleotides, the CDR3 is TGTGCCTGGAGTGTATTCTGGGACAGGGGCTCTGGGGCCAACGTCCTGACTTTC. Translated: CAWSVFWDRGSGANVLTF.